This entry lists 10 T cell receptor beta chains sequenced from one sample in a study of blood T cell repertoires in COVID-19. Sequencing was performed with immunoSEQ multiplex PCR; in TCRdb, only in-frame clones are kept and a portion is missing. The table records approximately 170,000 clones, around nine tenths of them present only once. Sequencing used peripheral blood. These TCRs come from a man younger than 35 with active or convalescent COVID-19.

This rearrangement joins TRBV19 to TRBJ2-6, with 11 nucleotides matching TRBD1. This CDR3 region has 16 residues. With V trimmed by 5 bases and J by 3 bases, 3 bases remained unmatched. Germline V gene data show CDR1 as LNHDA and CDR2 as SQIVND (reference sequence). CDR3 loop: CASSVGQGVGANVLTF. The CDR3 bases are TGTGCCAGTAGTGTGGGACAGGGGGTTGGGGCCAACGTCCTGACTTTC.

The chain links TRBV7-9 to TRBJ1-1, with unresolved D. The ends were cut back, 4 bases at V and 2 bases at J, with 14 bases in the middle. The CDR3 has 15 amino acids. Germline V lookup: CDR1 SEHNR, CDR2 FQNEAQ (reference sequence). Written as DNA, the CDR3 is TGTGCCAGCAGCTCTAGCGGGAGGAACAACACTGAAGCTTTCTTT. This sequence encodes CASSSSGRNNTEAFF.

This chain uses TRBV11-2 with TRBJ2-1; maybe TRBD2 (6 bases). The germline V and J ends were trimmed by 5 bases and 7 bases, with 12 bases remaining between them. This CDR3 is 13 amino acids long. Germline CDR1 and CDR2: SGHAT and FQNNGV. The CDR3 coding sequence is TGTGCCAGCAGCCCGGGACTTCGGAATGAGCAGTTCTTC. It is translated as CASSPGLRNEQFF.

About this clone itself: One end of the junction is discordant with germline, which a read error may explain. The V call is TRBV5-6, the J call TRBJ2-4, with 10 bases matching TRBD1. The CDR3 is 14 residues long. Germline V gene sequence: CDR1 SGHDT, CDR2 YYEEEE. In DNA, the CDR3 is TGTGCCAGCAGCTTGGGTGACAGGGGGCGCAGCGGGGACTTC. Encoded protein: CASSLGDRGRSGDF. Looking up the rest from reference TRBV5-6 and TRBJ2-4 gives the full variable domain: DAGVTQSPTHLIKTRGQQVTLRCSPKSGHDTVSWYQQALGQGPQFIFQYYEEEERQRGNFPDRFSGHQFPNYSSELNVNALLLGDSALYLCASSLGDRGRSGDFGAGTRLSVL.

The chain couples TRBV15 to TRBJ1-1; 7 nucleotides match TRBD1. This CDR3 contains 12 residues. V was clipped by 4 bases and J by 7 bases; unmatched bases: 3. The germline gives CDR1 LNHNV, CDR2 YYDKDF (reference sequence). CDR3 nucleotide sequence: TGTGCCACCAGCACCAGACAGGGTGAAGCTTTCTTT. Protein sequence: CATSTRQGEAFF.

CDR3 nucleotide sequence: TGTGCCAGCAGTGAAATCTCAGGGCACTATGGCTACACCTTC. This gives the protein CASSEISGHYGYTF. The chain carries TRBV2 and TRBJ1-2, with D maybe TRBD1 (5 bases). The CDR3 length is 14 residues. The germline V gene has CDR1 SNHLY and CDR2 FYNNEI. Trimming left V 2 bases short and J 3 bases short, with 10 bases between.

The rearrangement joins TRBV7-9 to TRBJ1-1; D may be TRBD1 (6 bases). The V and J ends lost 0 bases and 4 bases respectively, with 12 bases between them. The CDR3 loop spans 15 amino acids. Germline CDR1 SEHNR, CDR2 FQNEAQ (reference sequence). The CDR3, as DNA: TGTGCCAGCAGCTTAGCGCGAGGGGGTAGCACTGAAGCTTTCTTT. It is translated as CASSLARGGSTEAFF. Based on the CDR3 plus reference TRBV7-9 and TRBJ1-1, the full variable domain is DTGVSQNPRHKITKRGQNVTFRCDPISEHNRLYWYRQTLGQGPEFLTYFQNEAQLEKSRLLSDRFSAERPKGSFSTLEIQRTEQGDSAMYLCASSLARGGSTEAFFGQGTRLTVV.

The V and J genes are TRBV5-1 and TRBJ2-5; 12 bases align to TRBD1. The trim removed 5 bases at V and 7 bases at J, leaving 9 bases unmatched. The CDR3 runs to 15 residues. CDR1 and CDR2 from the germline V gene are SGHRS and YFSETQ. CDR3 nucleotide sequence: TGCGCCAGCAGTTTCGGCCCGGGACAGGGGGCGACCCAGTACTTC. Its translation: CASSFGPGQGATQYF.

The DNA for the CDR3 is TGTGCCAGCAGCTTGAGGACAGGGAACACTGAAGCTTTCTTT. Translating it yields CASSLRTGNTEAFF. The chain links TRBV11-3 to TRBJ1-1; 7 positions match TRBD1. The CDR3 is 14 residues long. The germline V gene has CDR1 SGHNT and CDR2 YENEEA. J gave up 1 base and V 3 bases, and 2 bases lay outside the gene matches.

This clone has just a few counts. The rearrangement links TRBV2 to TRBJ2-7; D call uncertain. The length of the CDR3 is 13 residues. Trimming took 3 bases from V and 6 from J, leaving 12 bases between them. CDR1 is SNHLY, CDR2 FYNNEI, per germline. The CDR3 here is CASSEGMAGEQYV. In DNA, the CDR3 is TGTGCCAGCAGTGAGGGTATGGCAGGCGAGCAGTACGTC.